Listed below are T cell receptor beta chains from one sample, sequenced in a study of graft-versus-host responses after intestinal transplantation. The data were produced by immunoSEQ multiplex PCR, yet TCRdb's version contains in-frame clones alone and is incomplete. The sample has under 100,000 clones, around 90% seen once. Sequenced material: PBMCs, taken roughly 68 weeks after intestinal transplant. These TCRs come from a human patient who received an intestinal transplant, so some T cells may come from the graft donor. Both conserved end residues are trimmed from each CDR3.

v_call cdr3_aa
TRBV7-8 ASSIPTFGGVGDSSTEAF
TRBV27 ASTLGGLHNEQF
TRBV9 ASSVQGYGNTIY
TRBV6-6 ASLYTEGAKEKLF
TRBV5-1 ASSLGEGGYGYT
TRBV6-4 ASSDQGLAYNEQF
TRBV5-1 ASSLVGGGTEAF
TRBV5-1 ASSRGSAVYYGYT
TRBV5-1 ASSLRDRGDEQY
TRBV7-9 ASSLWWAGRNTIY
TRBV18 ASSPGEKLF
TRBV5-1 ASSLGTSDHEQY
TRBV5-1 ASSLELAGVRGGELF
TRBV19 ASSMREKLF
TRBV5-1 ASSGASGDAYEQY
TRBV5-1 ASGASGVINEQF
TRBV20-1 SARDRDEQF
TRBV6-5 ASSFPSGGYT
TRBV6-5 ASSYSGNSNQPQH
TRBV19 ASSLVGQSNQPQH
TRBV9 ASSPRQGASGELF
TRBV6-5 ASRTRLGGTGELF
TRBV5-1 ASSLGTTHSPLH
TRBV9 ASSSGADGAGQAF
TRBV6-5 ASSSGDYEQY
TRBV11-3 ASSKGSGQSNTEAF
TRBV9 ASGGGADTQY
TRBV7-8 ASSSTGALGAF
TRBV11-2 ASSLTDRGLRSTDTQY
TRBV6-1 ASSVRAGTGIYEQY
TRBV6-5 ASRMDRVGAGELF
TRBV10-2 ASSESAGVGDTQY
TRBV7-9 ASSLWGGGRGNTIY
TRBV11-2 ASSFPLASYEQY
TRBV7-8 ASSLQTANYEQY
TRBV6-5 ASSSGTGRPTDTQY
TRBV11-2 ASSLEGAYGYT
TRBV11-2 ASSLGGQPQH
TRBV27 ASSFHPFGEQY